These 20 T cell receptor beta chains share one sample of origin, sequenced in a study of T-cell memory formation after mild COVID-19. One entry per CDR3 protein, called by TCRdb with MiXCR from the 5' RACE reads. The table lists about 560,000 distinct CDR3 sequences, approximately 21% of them singletons. Sequencing input: PBMCs or a T cell subset sorted from them (not recorded which). The receptors were gathered from an adult woman who had mild COVID-19 (a few samples of this study predate the infection). Cell type and time point are not known.

This chain links TRBV6-6 with TRBJ2-1, with D uncertain. The V and J ends lost 5 bases and 0 bases respectively, with 14 bases between them. CDR1 is MNHNY, CDR2 SVGAGI, per germline (reference sequence). CDR3 size: 16 residues. In DNA form, the CDR3 reads TGTGCCAGCAGTCCTACACCATCCGTCTCCTACAATGAGCAGTTCTTC. Translation gives CASSPTPSVSYNEQFF.

V and J are TRBV6-1 and TRBJ2-7; 11 nucleotides agree with TRBD2. Trimming removed 8 bases from V and 5 bases from J; junction bases left unmatched: 5. The germline gives CDR1 MNHNS, CDR2 SASEGT. The CDR3 length is 13 residues. The chain's CDR3 is CASVAGGDDEQYF. The CDR3 nucleotides read TGTGCCAGCGTAGCGGGGGGGGACGACGAGCAGTACTTC.

V usage is TRBV12-3 or TRBV12-4 and J usage is TRBJ2-1, with D perhaps TRBD1 (6 bases). Trimming shortened V by 10 bases and J by 4 bases, and 14 bases separated the two germline ends. The CDR3 is 13 residues long. CDR3 sequence: CATQDSKYNEQFF. For the CDR3, the DNA is TGTGCCACCCAGGACAGCAAGTACAATGAGCAGTTCTTC.

The chain is built from TRBV5-5 and TRBJ1-2; a weak D match, TRBD1 (5 bases). V was pared by 0 bases and J by 5 bases, with 14 bases between. The CDR3 runs 15 residues. Germline V gene data show CDR1 as SGHKS and CDR2 as YYEKEE (reference sequence). Here the CDR3 reads CASSLEEGGAYGYTF. The CDR3, as DNA: TGTGCCAGCAGCTTGGAGGAGGGTGGGGCATATGGCTACACCTTC.

The sample holds many counts of this clonotype. The CDR3 here is CATRGRGELFF. The CDR3 nucleotides are TGTGCCACCCGCGGACGGGGGGAGCTGTTTTTT. The J gene is TRBJ2-2, the V gene TRBV6-6; D is unclear. The germline V and J ends were trimmed by 10 bases and 8 bases, with 11 bases remaining between them. Germline lookup yields CDR1 MNHNY and CDR2 SVGAGI (reference sequence). The CDR3 is made up of 11 amino acids.

This clonotype came up many times. The V and J genes are TRBV5-1 and TRBJ2-3; no clear D. Trimming took 0 bases from V and 0 from J, leaving 8 bases between them. Germline values: CDR1 SGHRS, CDR2 YFSETQ. The CDR3 is 15 residues long. CDR3 in DNA: TGCGCCAGCAGCTTGGGTGGTACTAGCACAGATACGCAGTATTTT. Translation gives CASSLGGTSTDTQYF. The complete variable domain, with remaining parts taken from reference TRBV5-1 and TRBJ2-3, reads KAGVTQTPRYLIKTRGQQVTLSCSPISGHRSVSWYQQTPGQGLQFLFEYFSETQRNKGNFPGRFSGRQFSNSRSEMNVSTLELGDSALYLCASSLGGTSTDTQYFGPGTRLTVL.

Here the CDR3 reads CASSQREDYGYTF. For the CDR3, the DNA is TGTGCCAGCAGCCAACGGGAGGACTATGGCTACACCTTC. This chain uses TRBV16 with TRBJ1-2; D gene ambiguous. The germline gives CDR1 KGHSY, CDR2 FQNENV. With 2 bases removed from V and 3 bases from J, the gap between germline ends came to 7 bases. The CDR3 is made up of 13 amino acids.

This clonotype was recorded a few times. CDR3 coding DNA: TGTGCCAGCAGCTTGGCTGTCGGGAGGGGGTTGGAGACCCAGTACTTC. It translates to CASSLAVGRGLETQYF. This rearrangement joins TRBV5-6 to TRBJ2-5, with 8 bases aligning to TRBD2. In germline, CDR1 is SGHDT, CDR2 YYEEEE. There are 16 residues in the CDR3. V was clipped by 0 bases and J by 5 bases; unmatched bases: 9.

The chain recombines TRBV24-1 with TRBJ2-1; a weak D match, TRBD1 (6 bases). The germline V and J ends were trimmed by 5 bases and 6 bases, with 16 bases remaining between them. Germline V CDR1 and CDR2: KGHDR, SFDVKD. The CDR3 loop spans 15 amino acids. Written as DNA, the CDR3 is TGTGCCACCAGTGCCACCGGGACAAAGTCCAATGAGCAGTTCTTC. This codes for CATSATGTKSNEQFF.

A few counts support this clonotype. V is TRBV27 and J is TRBJ2-1; the D is unclear. Looked up from germline, CDR1 is MNHEY and CDR2 is SMNVEV (reference sequence). V was clipped by 2 bases and J by 8 bases, with 4 bases between them. There are 11 residues in the CDR3. This CDR3 reads CASSLGHEQFF. The CDR3, as DNA: TGTGCCAGCAGTTTAGGGCATGAGCAGTTCTTC.

This rearrangement joins TRBV5-6 to TRBJ2-1, with 7 bases identical to TRBD1. Germline CDR1 and CDR2: SGHDT and YYEEEE. CDR3 size: 12 residues. The V segment lost 3 bases and the J segment 6 bases; nucleotides outside the gene matches: 0. The CDR3 spells CASSWDSNEQFF. In nucleotides, the CDR3 is TGTGCCAGCAGCTGGGACAGCAATGAGCAGTTCTTC.

This sequence joins TRBV6-1 and TRBJ1-6; unclear D gene. CDR3 length equals 12 residues. Germline V gene data show CDR1 as MNHNS and CDR2 as SASEGT. Trimming left V 6 bases short and J 6 bases short, with 6 bases between. CDR3 sequence reads: CASRYPNSPLHF. Here the CDR3 DNA reads TGTGCCAGCAGATATCCTAATTCACCCCTCCACTTT.

This chain links TRBV4-2 with TRBJ2-3, with D unresolved. V was clipped by 3 bases and J by 6 bases, with 16 bases between them. CDR3 size: 15 residues. The germline V gene encodes CDR1 LGHNA and CDR2 YNFKEQ. CDR3 in amino acids: CASSQDRGSGDTQYF. As DNA, the CDR3 is TGTGCCAGCAGCCAGGACCGAGGTTCTGGGGATACGCAGTATTTT.

V usage is TRBV19 and J usage is TRBJ2-1; D call uncertain. V lost 1 base, J lost 4 bases, and 2 bases lay in between. The CDR3 consists of 12 residues. The germline V gene has CDR1 LNHDA and CDR2 SQIVND (reference sequence). The DNA for the CDR3 is TGTGCCAGTAGTATAGTATACAATGAGCAGTTCTTC. Protein: CASSIVYNEQFF.

V usage is TRBV5-1 and J usage is TRBJ2-7; either TRBD1 or TRBD2 may fit D (5 bases each). V lost 3 bases to trimming and J lost 4 bases, with 14 bases between them. This CDR3 spans 14 amino acids. CDR1 and CDR2 from the germline V gene are SGHRS and YFSETQ. CDR3 region: CASSWAIEGYEQYF. The CDR3 DNA reads TGCGCCAGCAGCTGGGCTATTGAGGGGTACGAGCAGTACTTC.

This clonotype was seen only a few times. The J gene is TRBJ2-1, the V gene TRBV2, with 10 bases identical to TRBD1. CDR3 length equals 15 residues. Germline V lookup: CDR1 SNHLY, CDR2 FYNNEI. V lost 6 bases and J lost 1; bases outside the gene matches: 3. The CDR3 sequence is CASRRDRGSYNEQFF. CDR3 coding DNA: TGTGCCAGCAGACGGGACAGGGGATCCTACAATGAGCAGTTCTTC.

This rearrangement joins TRBV19 to TRBJ2-7; D may be TRBD1 or TRBD2 (5 bases each). Germline-derived CDR1 and CDR2 are LNHDA and SQIVND (reference sequence). The CDR3 runs to 14 residues. Trimming cost V 3 bases and J 7 bases, with 16 bases left between them. In DNA, the CDR3 is TGTGCCAGTAGTATTGGGACGTCCCCGGAGGAGCAGTACTTC. Protein: CASSIGTSPEEQYF.

This clonotype has a handful of counts. The chain combines TRBV9 with TRBJ1-2; unclear D gene. Germline CDR1 reads SGDLS; CDR2 reads YYNGEE. Trimming stripped 0 bases from V and 7 bases from J, with 19 bases between. This CDR3 is 16 amino acids long. For the CDR3, the DNA is TGTGCCAGCAGCGTAGGATCAGGTTTCTCGGAATTTGGCTACACCTTC. This gives the protein CASSVGSGFSEFGYTF.

As regards this clonotype: Germline is not matched at one junction end, which may reflect a read error. The V call is TRBV12-3 or TRBV12-4, the J call TRBJ2-3, with 11 positions matching TRBD2. CDR3 length: 17 residues. The CDR3 reads CDSTPLQLAGVPDTQYF. The CDR3 DNA is TGTGACAGCACCCCTCTACAACTAGCGGGAGTACCAGATACGCAGTATTTT.

Written as DNA, the CDR3 is TGCAGTGCAACTCGGGCCTCAACTAATGAAAAACTGTTTTTT. This translates into CSATRASTNEKLFF. J is TRBJ1-4 and V is TRBV20-1; no reliable D call. V dropped 6 bases and J dropped 0 bases, with 11 bases sitting between them. The CDR3 loop spans 14 amino acids. Germline V gene sequence: CDR1 DFQATT, CDR2 SNEGSKA (reference sequence).